This T cell receptor beta chain was identified during a study (dated by TCRdb to 2022 to 2024). Results the study describes overall, beyond this receptor: According to the authors, more investigation is needed, including longitudinal sampling and evaluation of a control group.

TCR beta chain repertoires were profiled by survey-level sequencing on the immunoSEQ platform. Regarding the original processing steps: Repertoire diversity was quantified as the inverse Simpson index, and CDR3 amino acid length spectratypes and V-J pairing frequencies were compared. To annotate clonotypes specific to SARS-CoV-2, CMV, influenza A and EBV, TCR beta CDR3 sequences were compared against VDJdb. TCRdb holds this immuneACCESS table with in-frame rearrangements only. Some clones are missing; in checked studies, unresolved V genes explain under half, and the rest has no known cause. The V and J calls and clone size come from that table; D and trimming were worked out from the DNA. This sample comprises about 68,000 clones, approximately 92% of them detected only once. The top ten hold roughly 4% of the sample. For TCR beta sequencing, genomic DNA was taken from unsorted PBMCs, and those PBMCs had been isolated from peripheral blood.

As regards this clone: Its antigen remains undetermined. Nothing much larger sits one base from this clone, and base qualities are not available.

Reading the germline V gene gives CDR1 SGHRS and CDR2 YFSETQ. V drops 5 bases and J drops 3 bases, leaving 17 bases in between. Its CDR3 holds 15 amino acids, cysteine through phenylalanine. Only the CDR3 part of the read is kept: 45 bases, read in frame from the first base. The sequenced sample consisted of PBMCs. The source is a middle-aged man with rheumatoid arthritis. The chain employs TRBV5-1 and TRBJ2-5; the D gene is perhaps TRBD2, on 6 matching bases. The sequence in DNA is TGCGCCAGCAGACGGGCGGGAATCACCGAAGAGACCCAGTACTTC. Translation gives CASRRAGITEETQYF.